This T cell receptor beta chain appears in the sequencing data of a study of vaccination effects on CD4 cells after COVID-19 (dated by TCRdb to the early 2020s). Broadly, across the study: Each participant received two doses of an mRNA SARS-CoV-2 vaccine, either BNT162b2 or mRNA-1273. SARS-CoV-2 spike-specific CD4+ TCR repertoires from before and after mRNA vaccination were compared in COVID-19 convalescent patients and in infection-naive vaccine recipients. The full study included some eleven COVID-19 convalescent patients and several SARS-CoV-2-naive healthy vaccine recipients. In the study, cultures from other donors were sequenced using the Oncomine TCR Beta short-read assay on an Illumina iSeq 100.

On this clone: It lacks a known antigen. Base qualities are not at hand, and no much larger clone is one base apart.

CDR1 and CDR2, looked up from the germline V gene, are MDHEN and SYDVKM. V drops 6 bases and J drops 7 bases, leaving 15 bases in between. The CDR3 spans 13 residues, from the cysteine through the phenylalanine. The read is trimmed to its CDR3 DNA, 39 bases read in frame from base 1. To prepare the library, the immunoSEQ multiplex PCR assay was applied. TCR beta CDR3 sequencing was performed on DNA from the cultured, isolated CD4+ T cells. In the paper's pipeline: The analysis removed non-productive TCR sequences, trimmed reads to the CDR3 region, and retained only CDR3s that were 7 or more amino acids long. The MANAFEST web app was used to identify antigen-specific clonotypes by comparing expansion in peptide wells with expansion in reference cultures. For clones to be considered positive, expansion at FDR<0.05 versus reference and all other wells, an odds ratio above 5, and a frequency above 0.1% in two replicate wells were required. A clonotype was defined as cross-reactive if the clonotype was significantly expanded both in SARS-CoV-2 spike wells and in at least one common cold coronavirus spike condition. CDR3 similarity was assessed by Levenshtein distance with the stringdist R package, and unrooted trees were built with ape in R 3.6.1. Here the immuneACCESS table is served through TCRdb, limited to in-frame sequences with V and J called. Missing clones are a known gap in these copies; in checked studies unresolved V genes cover under half, and the rest lacks a known reason. V and J calls and clone size come straight from that table; D and trimming were deduced from the DNA. The sample table records about 70,000 clones; under 90% of these occur just once. 12% of the sample comes from the top ten.

What the authors observed across the whole study: Among healthy vaccine recipients, nearly all vaccine-induced clones were SARS-CoV-2 mono-reactive, and only 1 of 255 was cross-reactive with common cold coronaviruses. At late post-vaccination timepoints, both infection-induced and vaccine-induced clones showed marked clonal contraction, consistent with waning T cell responses. Only a small number of convalescent patients were included, and no early post-infection timepoints were available, which limited the study.

In the ViraFEST assay, PBMC were stimulated with viral peptide pools, and antigen-specific CD4+ T cell clonotypes were then identified by expansion using TCR sequencing. After more than nine days of culture, CD4+ T cells were isolated with the EasySep CD4+ T cell isolation kit. Negative nucleocapsid antibody results before and after vaccination confirmed that the healthy vaccine recipients had no prior SARS-CoV-2 infection. Each well held two million PBMC cultured in IMDM containing approximately 5% human AB serum, roughly 9.9 IU/ml IL-2 and gentamicin, along with roughly 10 ug/ml peptides. Half of the culture medium was replaced with fresh IL-2-containing medium on days 3 and 7. Unless otherwise noted, each peptide stimulation condition was cultured in triplicate wells. Using Ficoll-Paque Plus gradient centrifugation, PBMC were separated from whole blood and then either used fresh or cryopreserved at -140C. The overlapping peptide pools covered the spike proteins of SARS-CoV-2 and of the common cold coronaviruses HCoV-NL63, HCoV-OC43 and HCoV-229E. The QIAamp micro DNA kit was used to extract genomic DNA from the cultured CD4+ T cells.

This sequence uses TRBV28 and TRBJ1-2; matching of 5 bases hints at TRBD1 as the D gene. This receptor was taken from a human donor who received a COVID-19 vaccine. Sequences were derived from CD4+ T cells from PBMCs cultured with SARS-CoV-2 spike peptides, sampled before COVID-19 vaccination. The cell subset or site label for this specimen denotes: SARS-CoV-2 spike overlapping peptide pool stimulation. For the CDR3, the sequence is CASSSGYLAGYTF. DNA sequence: TGTGCCAGCAGCTCAGGGTATTTGGCTGGCTACACCTTC.